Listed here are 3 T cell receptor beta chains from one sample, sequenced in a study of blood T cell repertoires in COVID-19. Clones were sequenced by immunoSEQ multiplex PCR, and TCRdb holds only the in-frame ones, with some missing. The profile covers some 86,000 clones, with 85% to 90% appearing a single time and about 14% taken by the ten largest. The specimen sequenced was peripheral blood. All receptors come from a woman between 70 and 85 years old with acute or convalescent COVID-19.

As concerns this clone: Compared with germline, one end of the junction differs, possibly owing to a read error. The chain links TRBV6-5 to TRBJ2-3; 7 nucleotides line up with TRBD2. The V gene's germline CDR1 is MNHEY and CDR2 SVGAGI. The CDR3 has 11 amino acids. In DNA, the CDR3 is TGTGCCAGCAGTAATGGACTAGACGGCGTGTTT. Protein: CASSNGLDGVF.

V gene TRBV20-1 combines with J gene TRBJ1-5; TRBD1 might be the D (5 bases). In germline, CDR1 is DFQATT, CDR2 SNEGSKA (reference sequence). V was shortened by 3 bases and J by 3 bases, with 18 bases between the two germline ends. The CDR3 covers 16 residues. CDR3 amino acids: CSASGAGQLHNQPQHF. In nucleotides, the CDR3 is TGCAGTGCTAGTGGGGCAGGGCAACTACACAATCAGCCCCAGCATTTT.

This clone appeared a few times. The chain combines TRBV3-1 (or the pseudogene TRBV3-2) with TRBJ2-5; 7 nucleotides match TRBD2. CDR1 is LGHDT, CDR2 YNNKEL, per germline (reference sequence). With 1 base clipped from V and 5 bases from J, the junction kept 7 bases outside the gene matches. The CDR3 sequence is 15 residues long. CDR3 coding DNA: TGTGCCAGCAGCCAAGGGCGGACTAGTAAGGAGACCCAGTACTTC. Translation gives CASSQGRTSKETQYF.